The following is a T cell receptor (beta chain) sequence with its context. The sample belongs to a study of monozygotic twins with inflammatory bowel disease. TCRdb processed the 5' RACE reads again and assigns one entry to each CDR3 protein, with no DNA. This sample carries around 450,000 distinct CDR3 sequences, with about 2.2% going to the ten biggest clones. The CDR3 has 14 residues. The gene calls are TRBV12-3 or TRBV12-4 and TRBJ2-1; TCRdb outputs TRBD2, but without DNA this stays unchecked. Material for sequencing was blood. The origin of this receptor is a human donor with ulcerative colitis or Crohn's disease, or a healthy co-twin of an affected twin (not recorded which). The CDR3 loop is CASIVGLAVDEQFF.